The 28 T cell receptor beta chains reported below all come from one sample, sequenced in a study of T cell repertoires in aging, cancer and after chemotherapy. Multiplex touch-down PCR with TRB-A/B primers amplified rearranged V-D-J TRB sequences. TCRdb independently ran MiXCR on the multiplex PCR reads; one entry per CDR3 protein. Of roughly 2,000 distinct CDR3 sequences listed, under 30% are singletons. TCR beta rearrangements were amplified from peripheral blood genomic DNA. Specimen: blood. All receptors come from a human donor with a solid tumor.

This clonotype was counted between two and nine times. The chain joins TRBV11-3 to TRBJ1-6; 8 bases are a match to TRBD1. The ends lost 3 bases at V and 7 bases at J; junction bases unmatched: 2. This CDR3 region has 14 residues. Germline CDR1 is SGHNT and CDR2 is YENEEA. The CDR3: CASSFQGANSPLHF. In DNA, the CDR3 is TGTGCCAGCAGCTTCCAGGGGGCGAATTCACCCCTCCACTTT.

The chain combines TRBV6-5 with TRBJ2-1, with TRBD2 matching over 14 bases. Trimming at V came to 2 bases and at J to 4 bases, leaving 4 bases not matched to a gene. Germline V lookup: CDR1 MNHEY, CDR2 SVGAGI. The CDR3 is made up of 17 amino acids. The CDR3 region has the DNA TGTGCCAGCAGTTACGGGACTAGCGGGAGTATTTACAATGAGCAGTTCTTC. It codes for CASSYGTSGSIYNEQFF.

This clonotype is categorized as medium-sized (0.01 to 0.1%). The CDR3 coding sequence is TGTGCCAGCAGTTTAAAGAATGAGCAGTTCTTC. Its protein product is CASSLKNEQFF. J is TRBJ2-1 and V is TRBV12-3 or TRBV12-4; no clear D. The CDR3 is 11 residues long. The V end lost 2 bases, the J end lost 7 bases, and 3 bases lay between the germline ends.

This clonotype is large by share. The chain carries TRBV29-1 and TRBJ2-7, with TRBD2 matching over 10 bases. The V gene end was trimmed by 2 bases and the J gene end by 3 bases; junction bases not matched to a gene: 1. Germline CDR1 and CDR2: SQVTM and ANQGSEA. The CDR3 totals 13 residues. The CDR3 bases are TGCAGCGTTGAACTAGCGGGAGACTACGAGCAGTACTTC. The encoded protein is CSVELAGDYEQYF.

This clonotype is large (0.1 to 1%) in the sample. The chain recombines TRBV6-1 with TRBJ2-1, with 8 positions matching TRBD1. The CDR3 is 16 residues long. Germline assignment: CDR1 MNHNS and CDR2 SASEGT. Germline trimming cut 6 bases from V and 4 bases from J; bases unmatched to any gene: 11. CDR3 region: CASRPRARGPYNEQFF. The DNA for the CDR3 is TGTGCCAGCAGGCCCAGAGCCAGGGGGCCGTACAATGAGCAGTTCTTC.

By proportion, this clonotype is medium-sized (0.01 to 0.1%). This chain connects TRBV12-3 or TRBV12-4 to TRBJ1-1; D gene unclear. Trimming removed 5 bases from V and 1 base from J, with 11 bases in between. The CDR3 has 14 amino acids. The CDR3 DNA follows: TGTGCCAGCAGTATACAAGGGCAGAACACTGAAGCTTTCTTT. Translation: CASSIQGQNTEAFF.

V and J are TRBV4-3 and TRBJ2-3, with TRBD2 identical over 9 bases. The germline V gene has CDR1 LGHNA and CDR2 YSLEER. J was trimmed by 1 base and V by 0 bases; bases with no gene match: 5. The CDR3 runs to 17 residues. The CDR3 spells CASSQDWREGGTDTQYF. The CDR3 bases are TGCGCCAGCAGCCAAGATTGGCGGGAGGGAGGCACAGATACGCAGTATTTT.

The genes are TRBV7-2 and TRBJ1-1; D perhaps matches TRBD1 (5 bases). V was pared by 0 bases and J by 4 bases, with 12 bases between. This CDR3 contains 15 residues. Germline V gives CDR1 SGHTA, CDR2 FQGNSA. CDR3 region: CASSLARVGGTEAFF. The DNA for the CDR3 is TGTGCCAGCAGCTTAGCGCGGGTTGGGGGCACTGAAGCTTTCTTT.

The J gene is TRBJ2-7, the V gene TRBV27, with 8 positions matching TRBD2. With V trimmed by 5 bases and J by 1 base, 7 bases remained unmatched. This CDR3 contains 15 residues. Germline V lookup: CDR1 MNHEY, CDR2 SMNVEV (reference sequence). In nucleotides, the CDR3 is TGTGCCAGCAGTCCCTCAGCGGGAGTGTCCTACGAGCAGTACGTC. It encodes CASSPSAGVSYEQYV.

By share, this clonotype counts as medium-sized. CDR3 sequence reads: CASSANSGNTIYF. In DNA form, the CDR3 reads TGTGCCAGCAGTGCCAACTCTGGAAACACCATATATTTT. The rearrangement joins TRBV6-4 to TRBJ1-3; no reliable D call. The CDR3 is made up of 13 amino acids. Trimming pared 4 bases from V and 0 bases from J, leaving 4 bases between. Germline CDR1 is MRHNA and CDR2 is SNTAGT.

This clonotype was seen once. An end of the junction differs from the germline gene, which may be a read error. V usage is TRBV11-2 and J usage is TRBJ2-7; 11 nucleotides match TRBD2. Germline values: CDR1 SGHAT, CDR2 FQNNGV. The CDR3 length is 15 residues. CDR3 in DNA: TGTGCCAGCAGCCCGCTAGCGGGAGGTCCCTACAAGCAGTACTTC. Encoded protein: CASSPLAGGPYKQYF. Looking up the rest from reference TRBV11-2 and TRBJ2-7 gives the full variable domain: EAGVAQSPRYKIIEKRQSVAFWCNPISGHATLYWYQQILGQGPKLLIQFQNNGVVDDSQLPKDRFSAERLKGVDSTLKIQPAKLEDSAVYLCASSPLAGGPYKQYFGPGTRLTVT.

By sample share, this clonotype is medium-sized. V and J are TRBV6-6 and TRBJ1-1, with TRBD1 matching 10 bases. CDR3 length equals 15 residues. Germline loops: CDR1 MNHNY, CDR2 SVGAGI (reference sequence). V lost 7 bases, J lost 6 bases, and 11 bases stayed unmatched. Here the CDR3 reads CASTAMGQGRSEAFF. For the CDR3, the DNA is TGTGCCAGCACCGCAATGGGACAGGGGCGGTCTGAAGCTTTCTTT.

This clonotype counts as medium-sized. This chain connects TRBV20-1 to TRBJ2-7; no clear D gene. CDR1 and CDR2 (germline): DFQATT, SNEGSKA (reference sequence). The length of the CDR3 is 14 residues. Trimming left V 0 bases short and J 1 base short, with 10 bases between. CDR3 residues: CSARDPQRSYEQYF. CDR3 coding DNA: TGCAGTGCTAGAGATCCGCAAAGGTCCTACGAGCAGTACTTC.

This chain uses TRBV10-3 with TRBJ1-5; D remains ambiguous. The V gene lost 11 bases and the J gene lost 0 bases, with 17 bases spanning the gap. This CDR3 is built from 15 residues. CDR1 and CDR2 (germline): ENHRY, SYGVKD. This chain's CDR3 is CASSINGDSNQPQHF. CDR3 nucleotides: TGTGCCTCATCAATAAACGGGGATAGCAATCAGCCCCAGCATTTT.

The gene calls are TRBV28 and TRBJ2-7; D perhaps matches TRBD1 (5 bases). This CDR3 spans 14 amino acids. Trimming cost V 0 bases and J 6 bases, with 12 bases left between them. The germline gives CDR1 MDHEN, CDR2 SYDVKM. The DNA of the CDR3 is TGTGCCAGCAGTTTATGGTCGACAGAGTCCGAGCAGTACTTC. Translating it yields CASSLWSTESEQYF.

A few counts support this clonotype. A clone one base away is much larger, so this may be a read error. The J gene is TRBJ1-4, the V gene TRBV24-1, with D possibly TRBD1 on 6 matching bases. This CDR3 has 15 residues. Germline values: CDR1 KGHDR, CDR2 SFDVKD. CDR3 DNA sequence: TGTGCCGCCAGTGCCCCAGGGGTCGCTGGTGAAAAACTGTTTTTT. Its translation is CAASAPGVAGEKLFF.

Within the sample, this clonotype is large. The V and J genes are TRBV5-4 and TRBJ2-5; TRBD1 aligns across 9 bases. The germline gives CDR1 SGHNT, CDR2 YYREEE (reference sequence). With V trimmed by 5 bases and J by 4 bases, 15 bases remained unmatched. The CDR3 runs 17 residues. The CDR3 here is CASRRNPGQGGLETQYF. CDR3 nucleotide sequence: TGTGCCAGCAGACGCAACCCGGGACAGGGTGGCCTAGAGACCCAGTACTTC.

The rearrangement uses TRBV5-1 and TRBJ2-2, with D tentatively TRBD1 (5 bases). The CDR3 is made up of 14 amino acids. V lost 0 bases, J lost 4 bases, and 7 bases lay in between. Germline assignment: CDR1 SGHRS and CDR2 YFSETQ. The CDR3 nucleotides are TGCGCCAGCAGCTTGGGTACAGGCACCGGGGAGCTGTTTTTT. This gives the protein CASSLGTGTGELFF.

The chain is built from TRBV7-9 and TRBJ2-7; D not certain. Germline CDR1 is SEHNR and CDR2 is FQNEAQ (reference sequence). This CDR3 contains 14 residues. The V end lost 4 bases, the J end lost 5 bases, and 15 bases lay between the germline ends. The CDR3 reads CASSSVNLKDEQYF. CDR3 coding DNA: TGTGCCAGCAGCTCCGTAAACTTAAAGGACGAGCAGTACTTC.

This clonotype was seen just once. A much larger clone differs from this one at a single base, so this may be a read error. The J gene is TRBJ1-5, the V gene TRBV6-2 or TRBV6-3, with 7 bases aligning to TRBD1. J was trimmed by 6 bases and V by 11 bases; bases with no gene match: 22. The CDR3 runs 17 residues. CDR1 and CDR2 (germline): MNHEY, SVGEGT. The CDR3 loop reads CASSRGTETSIGQPQHF. CDR3 nucleotide sequence: TGTGCCTCCTCCCGGGGGACAGAAACTAGCATAGGTCAGCCCCAGCATTTT.

By share of the sample, this clonotype is medium-sized. V and J are TRBV20-1 and TRBJ1-2; weak D call: TRBD1 (6 bases). The V and J ends lost 0 bases and 10 bases respectively, with 18 bases between them. This CDR3 contains 14 residues. CDR1 is DFQATT and CDR2 is SNEGSKA in the germline V gene (reference sequence). The CDR3 region has the DNA TGCAGTGCTAGAGATTCGGGGGGCGCGAGTCCCTACACCTTC. This gives the protein CSARDSGGASPYTF.

This clonotype has just a few counts. This chain uses TRBV20-1 with TRBJ2-3, with D possibly matching TRBD2 (5 bases). The V gene's germline CDR1 is DFQATT and CDR2 SNEGSKA (reference sequence). The CDR3 is 15 residues long. V shed 0 bases and J shed 4 bases, with 14 bases lying between them. The CDR3: CSARDRVTRADTQYF. The CDR3 nucleotides read TGCAGTGCTAGAGATCGCGTCACGCGGGCAGATACGCAGTATTTT.

The chain recombines TRBV19 with TRBJ2-3, with 8 nucleotides matching TRBD1. V was clipped by 5 bases and J by 6 bases; unmatched bases: 7. Germline CDR1 is LNHDA and CDR2 is SQIVND (reference sequence). The CDR3 length is 14 residues. The CDR3 DNA reads TGTGCCAGTAGTGGGACAGGACCGTTTGATACGCAGTATTTT. Encoded protein: CASSGTGPFDTQYF.

This rearrangement joins TRBV19 to TRBJ2-1, with 11 bases aligning to TRBD2. The V segment lost 4 bases and the J segment 4 bases; nucleotides outside the gene matches: 3. Germline values: CDR1 LNHDA, CDR2 SQIVND (reference sequence). The CDR3 runs 15 residues. CDR3 bases: TGTGCCAGTAGTAGCGGGACTAGCGGATACAATGAGCAGTTCTTC. Protein product: CASSSGTSGYNEQFF.

This clonotype was counted a single time. The chain employs TRBV15 and TRBJ1-5; TRBD1 aligns across 10 bases. Germline V gene sequence: CDR1 LNHNV, CDR2 YYDKDF (reference sequence). The CDR3 is 15 amino acids. V gave up 2 bases and J gave up 7 bases; unmatched junction bases: 5. The CDR3 loop reads CATSRSGQGNQPQHF. CDR3 nucleotides: TGTGCCACCAGCAGATCGGGACAGGGGAACCAGCCCCAGCATTTT.

Relative to its sample, this clonotype is medium-sized. The rearrangement links TRBV5-5 to TRBJ2-7; 7 bases match TRBD1. The CDR3 is 14 amino acids. V lost 4 bases to trimming and J lost 6 bases; unmatched junction nucleotides: 10. Germline V gene data show CDR1 as SGHKS and CDR2 as YYEKEE (reference sequence). The CDR3 region is CASSADLYRGEQYF. The DNA for the CDR3 is TGTGCCAGCAGCGCAGACCTTTACAGGGGCGAGCAGTACTTC.

By share, this clonotype counts as medium-sized. This chain connects TRBV5-4 to TRBJ2-5; 8 positions match TRBD2. The J segment lost 6 bases and the V segment lost 0 bases, leaving 7 bases of the junction unmatched. CDR3 size: 15 residues. Germline-derived CDR1 and CDR2 are SGHNT and YYREEE (reference sequence). CDR3 nucleotides: TGTGCCAGCAGCTTGGAGGGCGGGAGGCTTAAGACCCAGTACTTC. This translates into CASSLEGGRLKTQYF.

This clonotype is medium-sized. This chain joins TRBV14 and TRBJ2-2; D gene ambiguous. Per the germline V gene, CDR1 is SGHDN and CDR2 is FVKESK. The CDR3 has 12 amino acids. V was shortened by 2 bases and J by 3 bases, with 1 base between the two germline ends. CDR3 in DNA: TGTGCCAGCAGCCAACACACCGGGGAGCTGTTTTTT. Translated, it gives CASSQHTGELFF.